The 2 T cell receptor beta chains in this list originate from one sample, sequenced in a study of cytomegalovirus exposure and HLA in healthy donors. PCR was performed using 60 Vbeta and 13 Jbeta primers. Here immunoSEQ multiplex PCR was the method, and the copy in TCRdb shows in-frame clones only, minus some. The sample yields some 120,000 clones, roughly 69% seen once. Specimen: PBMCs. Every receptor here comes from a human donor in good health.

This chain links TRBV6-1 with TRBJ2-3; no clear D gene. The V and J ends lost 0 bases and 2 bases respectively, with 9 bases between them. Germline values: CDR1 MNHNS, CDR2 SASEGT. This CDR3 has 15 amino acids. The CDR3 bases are TGTGCCAGCAGTGAAGCTAACTTTGACACAGATACGCAGTATTTT. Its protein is CASSEANFDTDTQYF.

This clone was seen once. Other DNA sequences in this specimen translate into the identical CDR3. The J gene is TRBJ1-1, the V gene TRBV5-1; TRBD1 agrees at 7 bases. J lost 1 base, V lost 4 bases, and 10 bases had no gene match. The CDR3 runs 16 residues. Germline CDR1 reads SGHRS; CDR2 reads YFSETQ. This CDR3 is CASSLSINRGNTEAFF. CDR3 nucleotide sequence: TGCGCCAGCAGCCTGTCCATAAACAGGGGGAACACTGAAGCTTTCTTT.